This T cell receptor (beta chain) was recovered during a study of OX40 agonist ivuxolimab in advanced cancers. Method: immunoSEQ multiplex PCR; TCRdb's copy keeps in-frame clones and lacks some. Of more than 60,000 clones listed, around 94% are singletons. There are 16 residues in the CDR3. Germline assignment: CDR1 WSHSY and CDR2 SAAADI. V was shortened by 3 bases and J by 4 bases, with 18 bases between the two germline ends. Blood samples were obtained at baseline, cycle 4 day 1, and cycle 7 day 1. Study-level results: The study found that CD8+ T cells averaged more expanded clones than CD4+.

A note on this clone: Its antigen is as yet unknown.

This material consisted of CD4+ or CD8+ T cells sorted from blood, taken in a trial of the OX40 agonist ivuxolimab. This sequence joins TRBV10-2 and TRBJ2-5; D may be TRBD2 (6 bases). The receptor comes from an adult with an advanced solid tumor such as melanoma, head and neck, liver or kidney cancer. The CDR3 bases are TGCGCCAGCAGTGAACAGGAGGGACCGCCCATAGAGACCCAGTACTTC. Translated, it gives CASSEQEGPPIETQYF.